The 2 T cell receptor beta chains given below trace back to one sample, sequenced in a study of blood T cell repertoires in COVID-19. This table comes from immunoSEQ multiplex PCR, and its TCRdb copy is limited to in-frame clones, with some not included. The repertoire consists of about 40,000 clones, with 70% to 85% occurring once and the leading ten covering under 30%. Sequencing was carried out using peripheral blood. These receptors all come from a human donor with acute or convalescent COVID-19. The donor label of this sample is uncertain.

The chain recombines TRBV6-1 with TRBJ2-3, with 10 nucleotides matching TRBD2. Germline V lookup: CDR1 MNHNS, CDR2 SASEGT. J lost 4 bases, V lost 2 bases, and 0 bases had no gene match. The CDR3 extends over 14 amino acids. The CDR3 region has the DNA TGTGCCAGCAGTGAACTAGCGGGAGCAGATACGCAGTATTTT. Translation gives CASSELAGADTQYF.

DNA for the CDR3: TGCGCCAGCAGCCCAGATGACAGGCGGCCGAACACTGAAGCTTTCTTT. It translates to CASSPDDRRPNTEAFF. The chain has TRBV5-1 and TRBJ1-1; possibly TRBD1 for D (6 bases). Trimming removed 4 bases from V and 1 base from J, with 17 bases in between. CDR3 length: 16 residues. From germline, CDR1 is SGHRS and CDR2 YFSETQ.